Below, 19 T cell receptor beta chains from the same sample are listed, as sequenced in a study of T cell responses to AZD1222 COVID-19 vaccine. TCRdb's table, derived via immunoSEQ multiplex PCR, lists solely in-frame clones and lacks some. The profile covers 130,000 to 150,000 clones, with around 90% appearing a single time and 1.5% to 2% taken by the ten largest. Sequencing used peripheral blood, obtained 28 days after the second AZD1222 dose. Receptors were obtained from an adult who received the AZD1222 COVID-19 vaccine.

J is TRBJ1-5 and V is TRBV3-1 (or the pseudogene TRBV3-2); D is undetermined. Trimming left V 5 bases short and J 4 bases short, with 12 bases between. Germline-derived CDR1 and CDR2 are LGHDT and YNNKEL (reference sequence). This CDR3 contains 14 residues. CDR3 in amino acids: CASSNRHGNQPQHF. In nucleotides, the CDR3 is TGTGCCAGCAGCAATCGACATGGGAATCAGCCCCAGCATTTT.

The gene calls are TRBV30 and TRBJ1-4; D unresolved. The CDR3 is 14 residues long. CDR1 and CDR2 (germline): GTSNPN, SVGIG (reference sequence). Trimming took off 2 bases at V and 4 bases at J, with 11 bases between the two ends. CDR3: CAWSSGTSNEKLFF. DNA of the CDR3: TGTGCCTGGAGTTCAGGAACCAGTAATGAAAAACTGTTTTTT.

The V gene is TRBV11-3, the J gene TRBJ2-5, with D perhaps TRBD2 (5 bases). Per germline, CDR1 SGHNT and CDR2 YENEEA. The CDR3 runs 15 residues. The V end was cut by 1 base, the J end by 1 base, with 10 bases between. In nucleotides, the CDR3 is TGTGCCAGCAGCTTAGGCCCGGGGTTCCAAGAGACCCAGTACTTC. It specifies CASSLGPGFQETQYF.

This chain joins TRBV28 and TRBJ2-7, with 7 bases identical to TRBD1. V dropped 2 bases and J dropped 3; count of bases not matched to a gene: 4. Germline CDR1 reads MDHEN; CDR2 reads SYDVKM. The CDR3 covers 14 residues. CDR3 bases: TGTGCCAGCAGTTTACCGGCAGGGGGCTACGAGCAGTACTTC. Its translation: CASSLPAGGYEQYF.

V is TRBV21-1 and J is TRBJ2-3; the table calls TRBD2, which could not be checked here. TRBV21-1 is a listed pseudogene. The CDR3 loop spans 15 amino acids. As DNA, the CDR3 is TGTGCCAGCAGCAAAGCTGGGGATAGCGCAGATACGCAGTATTTT. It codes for CASSKAGDSADTQYF.

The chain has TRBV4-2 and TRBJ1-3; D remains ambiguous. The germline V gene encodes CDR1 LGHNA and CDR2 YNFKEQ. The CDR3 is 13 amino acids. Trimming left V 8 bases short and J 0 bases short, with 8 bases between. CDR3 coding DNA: TGTGCCAGCGCGGAAAGCTCTGGAAACACCATATATTTT. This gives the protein CASAESSGNTIYF.

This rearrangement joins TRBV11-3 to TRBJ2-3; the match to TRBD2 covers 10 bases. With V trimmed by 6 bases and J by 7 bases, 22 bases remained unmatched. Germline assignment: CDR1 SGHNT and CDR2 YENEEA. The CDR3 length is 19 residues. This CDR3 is CASSSAPQREGLVSNTQYF. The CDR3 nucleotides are TGTGCCAGCAGTTCTGCCCCACAGCGGGAGGGACTCGTTTCAAATACGCAGTATTTT.

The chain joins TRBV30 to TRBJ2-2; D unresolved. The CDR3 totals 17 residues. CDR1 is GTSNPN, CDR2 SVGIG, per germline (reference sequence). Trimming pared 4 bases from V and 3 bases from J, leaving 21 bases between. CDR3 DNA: TGTGCCTGGAACCAGCCTCCCACGGGCCTTTACACCGGGGAGCTGTTTTTT. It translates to CAWNQPPTGLYTGELFF.

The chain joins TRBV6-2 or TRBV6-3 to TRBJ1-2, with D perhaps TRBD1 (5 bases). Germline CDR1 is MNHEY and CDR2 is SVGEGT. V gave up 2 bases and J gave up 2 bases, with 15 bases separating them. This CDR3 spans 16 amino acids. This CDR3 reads CASSYEVVWGNYGYTF. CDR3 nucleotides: TGTGCCAGCAGTTACGAAGTTGTCTGGGGGAACTATGGCTACACCTTC.

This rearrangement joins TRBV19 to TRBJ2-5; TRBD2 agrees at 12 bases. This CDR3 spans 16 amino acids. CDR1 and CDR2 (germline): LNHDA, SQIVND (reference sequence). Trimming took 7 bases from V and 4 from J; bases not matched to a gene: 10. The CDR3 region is CASTLGSSGRGETQYF. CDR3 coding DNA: TGTGCCAGTACCCTGGGCTCTAGCGGGAGGGGAGAGACCCAGTACTTC.

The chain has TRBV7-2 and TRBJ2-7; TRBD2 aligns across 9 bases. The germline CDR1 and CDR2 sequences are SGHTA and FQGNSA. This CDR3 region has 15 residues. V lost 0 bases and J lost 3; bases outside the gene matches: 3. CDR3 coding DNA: TGTGCCAGCAGCTTAGCGGCGGGAGGGCTCTACGAGCAGTACTTC. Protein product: CASSLAAGGLYEQYF.

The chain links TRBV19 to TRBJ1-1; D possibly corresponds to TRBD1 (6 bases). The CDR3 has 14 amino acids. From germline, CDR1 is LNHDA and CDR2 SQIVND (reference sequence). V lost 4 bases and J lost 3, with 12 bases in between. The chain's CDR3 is CASSNRVRDTEAFF. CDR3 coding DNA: TGTGCCAGTAGTAACAGGGTCCGGGACACTGAAGCTTTCTTT.

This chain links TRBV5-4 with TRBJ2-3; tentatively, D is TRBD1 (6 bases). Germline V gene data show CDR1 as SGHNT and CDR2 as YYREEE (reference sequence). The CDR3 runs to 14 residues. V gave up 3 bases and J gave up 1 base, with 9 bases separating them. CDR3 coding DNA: TGTGCCAGCAGCTCTAGGACAGGCACAGATACGCAGTATTTT. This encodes CASSSRTGTDTQYF.

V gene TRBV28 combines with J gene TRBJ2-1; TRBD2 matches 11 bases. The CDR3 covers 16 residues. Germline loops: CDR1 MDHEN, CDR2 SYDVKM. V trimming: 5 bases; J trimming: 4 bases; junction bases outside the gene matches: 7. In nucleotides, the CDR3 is TGTGCCAGCAGTCGTAGACTAGCGGGGCGATACAATGAGCAGTTCTTC. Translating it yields CASSRRLAGRYNEQFF.

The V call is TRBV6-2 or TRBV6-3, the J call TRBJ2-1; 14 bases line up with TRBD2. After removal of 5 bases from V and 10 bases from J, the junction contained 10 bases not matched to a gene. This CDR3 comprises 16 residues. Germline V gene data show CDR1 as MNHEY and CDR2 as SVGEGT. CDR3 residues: CASSRSGTSGRNEQFF. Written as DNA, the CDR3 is TGTGCCAGCAGTAGGTCCGGGACTAGCGGGAGAAACGAGCAGTTCTTC.

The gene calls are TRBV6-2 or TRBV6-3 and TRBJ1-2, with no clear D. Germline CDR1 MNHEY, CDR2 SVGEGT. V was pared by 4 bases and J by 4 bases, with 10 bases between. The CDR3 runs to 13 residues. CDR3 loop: CASSSTGPYGYTF. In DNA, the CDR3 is TGTGCCAGCAGTTCCACCGGGCCCTATGGCTACACCTTC.

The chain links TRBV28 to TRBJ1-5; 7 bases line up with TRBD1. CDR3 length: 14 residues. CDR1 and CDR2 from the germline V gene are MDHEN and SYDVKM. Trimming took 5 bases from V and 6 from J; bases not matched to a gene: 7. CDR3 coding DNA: TGTGCCAGCAGTCTTCTAGGGGGCGGTCAGCCCCAGCATTTT. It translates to CASSLLGGGQPQHF.

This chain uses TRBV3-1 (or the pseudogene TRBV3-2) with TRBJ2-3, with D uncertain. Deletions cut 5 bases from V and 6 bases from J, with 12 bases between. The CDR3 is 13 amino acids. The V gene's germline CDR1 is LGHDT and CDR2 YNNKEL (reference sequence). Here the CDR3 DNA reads TGTGCCAGCAGCGATGGGCCAACCGATACGCAGTATTTT. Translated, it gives CASSDGPTDTQYF.

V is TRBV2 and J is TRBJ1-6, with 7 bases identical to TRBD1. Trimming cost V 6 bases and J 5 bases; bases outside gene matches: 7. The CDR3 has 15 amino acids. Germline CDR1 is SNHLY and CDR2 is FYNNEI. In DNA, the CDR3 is TGTGCCAGCAGCGCTCGGCAGGGGGATAATTCACCCCTCCACTTT. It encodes CASSARQGDNSPLHF.